Below, one TCR beta chain is given with its context. Its antigen is currently unknown. The V and J ends lost 8 bases and 5 bases respectively, with 16 bases between them. The CDR3 contains 14 residues. Germline V gene sequence: CDR1 MNHEY, CDR2 SVGEGT. This entry comes from a study of blood T cells in healthy people across ages. Combining a sample-barcoded 5' primer with a J-beta primer mix, a second PCR ran for roughly 7 to 12 cycles. TCRdb ran MiXCR on the 5' RACE reads and lists one entry per CDR3 protein. The table records 800,000 to 950,000 distinct CDR3 sequences, under 35% of them present only once. Regarding the study as a whole: Estimates drawn from one million T cells were deemed to understate diversity. Both higher diversity and more naive CD4+ cells marked long-lived donors when set against aged donors.

The people who gave samples were healthy Caucasians from Russia, aged roughly 6 to 95. These data also featured in a second study, about T cells of mothers and their children. That study adds: Each child contributed about 3 million TCR beta CDR3 reads, while each mother contributed over 10 million.

Sequencing was done on a sample of blood. V usage is TRBV6-2 or TRBV6-3 and J usage is TRBJ2-1, with no clear D. The receptor was isolated from a woman aged 35 to 49 in good health. The CDR3 reads CASYSGPPDNEQFF. CDR3 sequence (DNA): TGTGCCAGCTATTCCGGGCCCCCGGACAATGAGCAGTTCTTC.